This TCR beta chain is drawn from a study of blood T cell repertoires in COVID-19. Study summary: Samples taken during acute and convalescent COVID-19 were collected in the United States, Italy and Spain. The analysed material was cDNA or gDNA that came from T cells, B-cell-depleted T cells, or PBMCs.

Authors' processing steps: Counts of nucleated cells, estimated from reference gene primer amplification, were obtained. TCRdb's table, derived via immunoSEQ multiplex PCR, lists solely in-frame clones and lacks some. V and J calls and clone size follow that table, whereas D and trimming were derived from the DNA. The profile covers about 100,000 clones, with about 80% appearing a single time and around a quarter taken by the ten largest. The CDR3 length is 14 residues. The germline V and J ends were trimmed by 4 bases and 0 bases, with 9 bases remaining between them. Germline V CDR1 and CDR2: ENHRY, SYGVKD.

This receptor was taken from a man aged 55 to 70 with acute or convalescent COVID-19. The sequenced sample was peripheral blood. V gene TRBV10-3 combines with J gene TRBJ1-1, with D uncertain. The DNA of the CDR3 is TGTGCCATCAGTGCCGTGAGGGTGAACACTGAAGCTTTCTTT. Its translation is CAISAVRVNTEAFF.